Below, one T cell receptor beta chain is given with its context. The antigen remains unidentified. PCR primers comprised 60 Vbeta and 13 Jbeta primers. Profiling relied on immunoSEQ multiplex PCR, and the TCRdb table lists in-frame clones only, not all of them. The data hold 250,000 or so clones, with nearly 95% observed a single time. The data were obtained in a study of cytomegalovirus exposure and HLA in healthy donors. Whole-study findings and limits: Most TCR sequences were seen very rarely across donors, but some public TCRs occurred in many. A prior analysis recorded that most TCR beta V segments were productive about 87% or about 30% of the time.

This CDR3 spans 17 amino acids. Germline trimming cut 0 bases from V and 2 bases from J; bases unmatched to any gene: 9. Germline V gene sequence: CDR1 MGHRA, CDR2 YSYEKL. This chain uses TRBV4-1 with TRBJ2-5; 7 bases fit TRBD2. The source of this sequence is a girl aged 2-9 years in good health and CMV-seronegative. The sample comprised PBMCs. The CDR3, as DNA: TGCGCCAGCAGCCAAGATCCGGCTAGCGGCTTACAAGAGACCCAGTACTTC. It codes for CASSQDPASGLQETQYF.